This T cell receptor beta chain originates from a study of vaccination effects on CD4 cells after COVID-19. Study outcomes and limitations: Long after vaccination, the clones induced by infection and by vaccine shrank markedly in size. Only 1 of 255 vaccine-induced clones from healthy vaccinees cross-reacted with common cold coronaviruses. The study got few convalescent patients and did not collect any early post-infection timepoints.

This clone was seen a handful of times. Antigen: not known. ViraFEST expansion of antigen-specific CD4+ T cells with viral peptide pools preceded sequencing. A 10-day culture period preceded the isolation of CD4+ T cells. Nucleocapsid antibodies were negative in the vaccine recipients, who had never had SARS-CoV-2 infection. Using immunoSEQ multiplex PCR, the repertoire was profiled, and TCRdb retains in-frame clones only, with some absent. The sample yields roughly 65,000 clones, roughly three quarters seen once. This material consisted of CD4+ T cells from PBMCs cultured with HCoV-NL63 spike peptides, taken before COVID-19 vaccination. The receptor was derived from a human donor who received a COVID-19 vaccine.

The CDR3 DNA reads TGTGCCAGCAGCCCCGGAGGCAATCAGCCCCAGCATTTT. Amino acids: CASSPGGNQPQHF. The V gene is TRBV5-4, the J gene TRBJ1-5; D not certain. Looked up from germline, CDR1 is SGHNT and CDR2 is YYREEE (reference sequence). CDR3 length: 13 amino acids. Trimming left V 4 bases short and J 2 bases short, with 7 bases between. Full variable domain (remainder filled in from reference TRBV5-4 and TRBJ1-5): ETGVTQSPTHLIKTRGQQVTLRCSSQSGHNTVSWYQQALGQGPQFIFQYYREEENGRGNFPPRFSGLQFPNYSSELNVNALELDDSALYLCASSPGGNQPQHFGDGTRLSIL.